This T cell receptor (beta chain) was recorded in a study of blood T cell repertoires in COVID-19. For the study at large: Samples came from the United States, Italy and Spain, spanning acute and convalescent COVID-19. Sources were T cells, B-cell-depleted T cells, or PBMCs; the material itself was cDNA or gDNA.

The germline CDR1 and CDR2 sequences are SGHKS and YYEKEE (reference sequence). The CDR3 has 15 amino acids. Trimming cost V 0 bases and J 5 bases, with 14 bases left between them. How the authors handled the data: Scientists estimated how many nucleated cells there were by amplifying reference gene primers. Profiled with immunoSEQ multiplex PCR; TCRdb holds only in-frame clones, not every one. V, J and clone size were drawn from that table, and D and trimming were deduced from the DNA. The data show 130,000 or so clones, 85% to 90% seen once. The sequence came from a man aged 50 or older with active or convalescent COVID-19. The sample consisted of peripheral blood. The V gene is TRBV5-5, the J gene TRBJ1-2; no definite D call. CDR3 sequence: CASSLEPEGWYGYTF. DNA for the CDR3: TGTGCCAGCAGCTTGGAACCTGAGGGTTGGTATGGCTACACCTTC.